The 10 T cell receptor beta chains below come from one sample, sequenced in a study of CXCR3-negative and CXCR3-positive naive CD8 T cells (dated by TCRdb to between 2019 and 2020). Sequencing took place on a NextSeq 550. The Human TCR Profiling Kit (MiLaboratory) was used to make UMI-labeled 5' RACE TRB cDNA libraries. TCRdb reprocessed the raw reads; every CDR3 protein sequence is a single record, and DNA is not supplied. The sample table gives 150,000 or so distinct CDR3 sequences. The leading ten clones occupy approximately 0.5% of the sample. Sequenced sample: naive CXCR3- CD8+ T cells from blood. The sample's cell subset or site label is to be understood as: CD45RO-CCR7+CD27+CD95- naive CD8+ T cells lacking CXCR3 (TNR3-). These receptors were taken from a human donor in good health. Some clones in this sample may be carry-over from other donors' samples.

The chain employs TRBV5-1 and TRBJ2-3; TCRdb outputs TRBD2, but without DNA this stays unchecked. The CDR3 covers 19 residues. CDR1 and CDR2 from the germline V gene are SGHRS and YFSETQ. The CDR3 protein is CASSSTTSGTNPEWDTQYF.

The chain joins TRBV5-1 to TRBJ2-5; TCRdb designates TRBD1, a call that cannot be tested without DNA. The germline V gene has CDR1 SGHRS and CDR2 YFSETQ. The CDR3 runs to 14 residues. The CDR3 protein is CASSLDGGPETQYF.

The rearrangement links TRBV14 to TRBJ2-5; TCRdb selects TRBD2, and the lack of DNA leaves this call unchecked. The CDR3 is 15 residues long. Germline assignment: CDR1 SGHDN and CDR2 FVKESK. Here the CDR3 reads CASSPILAGGETQYF.

J is TRBJ2-3 and V is TRBV5-1; checking the TCRdb D call of TRBD1 is not possible without DNA. The CDR3 extends over 16 amino acids. Germline V gene lookup returns CDR1 SGHRS and CDR2 YFSETQ. CDR3 residues: CASSSSRDTITDTQYF.

The chain couples TRBV7-9 to TRBJ2-7; TCRdb names TRBD1, which stays unverified in the absence of DNA. Germline V gives CDR1 SEHNR, CDR2 FQNEAQ (reference sequence). CDR3 length: 15 residues. The CDR3 sequence is CASSVSGTGDYEQYF.

CDR3: CASSSLLTLPTYGYTF. The chain is built from TRBV7-9 and TRBJ1-2. Germline assignment: CDR1 SEHNR and CDR2 FQNEAQ (reference sequence). CDR3 length: 16 amino acids.

The rearrangement joins TRBV11-2 to TRBJ2-1; with no DNA, the TCRdb D assignment of TRBD2 cannot be verified. CDR1 is SGHAT, CDR2 FQNNGV, per germline. CDR3 length equals 17 residues. The CDR3 spells CASSFGAGGQLLNEQFF.

This sequence joins TRBV3-1 and TRBJ2-5. The CDR3 is 12 residues long. In germline, CDR1 is LGHDT, CDR2 YNNKEL (reference sequence). CDR3: CASSQVGQTQYF.

This chain uses TRBV2 with TRBJ2-2; TCRdb's D call of TRBD2 is untestable without DNA. This CDR3 spans 14 amino acids. From germline, CDR1 is SNHLY and CDR2 FYNNEI. The CDR3 loop reads CASGPGLAPGELFF.

J is TRBJ2-2 and V is TRBV7-6; lacking DNA, the TRBD1 call made by TCRdb goes unchecked. The CDR3 length is 15 residues. Germline assignment: CDR1 SGHVS and CDR2 FNYEAQ. This chain's CDR3 is CASSPGTDYSGELFF. Full variable domain (rest looked up from reference TRBV7-6 and TRBJ2-2): GAGVSQSPRYKVTKRGQDVALRCDPISGHVSLYWYRQALGQGPEFLTYFNYEAQQDKSGLPNDRFSAERPEGSISTLTIQRTEQRDSAMYRCASSPGTDYSGELFFGEGSRLTVL.